The rows below give T cell receptor beta chains drawn from one sample of a study of cytomegalovirus exposure and HLA in healthy donors. The assay was immunoSEQ multiplex PCR, and TCRdb's table has in-frame clones only and misses some. The sample includes roughly 130,000 clones, about nine tenths of them seen just once. The sequenced sample consisted of PBMCs. Receptors originate from a man in his thirties or forties in good health and CMV-seronegative. Each CDR3 is given with its conserved first and last residue. The D gene is left open where the match is weak. Size is omitted from some rows. Given values are once, few, many or a class for expanded clones.

j_gene: TRBJ2-3
abundance: -
d_gene: -
v_gene: TRBV7-9
CDR3aa: CASSLAVSGSSSTDTQYF
CDR3nt: TGTGCCAGCAGCTTAGCGGTTAGCGGTTCCTCTAGCACAGATACGCAGTATTTT

j_gene: TRBJ2-1
abundance: -
d_gene: TRBD2
v_gene: TRBV7-6
CDR3aa: CASSLLAGEVEQFF
CDR3nt: TGTGCCAGCAGCTTACTAGCGGGAGAGGTTGAGCAGTTCTTC

j_gene: TRBJ1-2
abundance: -
d_gene: TRBD1
v_gene: TRBV9
CDR3aa: CASSGPRTGGARGYTF
CDR3nt: TGTGCCAGCAGCGGCCCACGGACAGGGGGCGCGAGGGGCTACACCTTC

j_gene: TRBJ2-2
abundance: -
d_gene: -
v_gene: TRBV5-1
CDR3aa: CASDAGNTGELFF
CDR3nt: TGCGCCAGCGACGCAGGGAACACCGGGGAGCTGTTTTTT

j_gene: TRBJ2-3
abundance: -
d_gene: TRBD2
v_gene: TRBV30
CDR3aa: CAWAGLAGVRADTQYF
CDR3nt: TGTGCCTGGGCGGGACTAGCGGGGGTGAGGGCAGATACGCAGTATTTT

j_gene: TRBJ1-2
abundance: -
d_gene: TRBD1
v_gene: TRBV7-9
CDR3aa: CASSLSLGQGEGYTF
CDR3nt: TGTGCCAGCAGCTTAAGTCTGGGACAGGGAGAAGGCTACACCTTC

j_gene: TRBJ1-4
abundance: once
d_gene: -
v_gene: TRBV11-3
CDR3aa: CASSSPRPFGEKLFF
CDR3nt: TGTGCCAGCAGCTCCCCGCGCCCGTTTGGTGAAAAACTGTTTTTT

j_gene: TRBJ2-4
abundance: -
d_gene: TRBD1
v_gene: TRBV7-2
CDR3aa: CASSSLQGTGKNIQYF
CDR3nt: TGTGCCAGCAGCTCTTTACAGGGGACGGGCAAAAACATTCAGTACTTC

j_gene: TRBJ2-6
abundance: -
d_gene: TRBD1
v_gene: TRBV19
CDR3aa: CASSILGQASSGANVLTF
CDR3nt: TGTGCCAGTAGTATCTTAGGACAGGCGAGCTCTGGGGCCAACGTCCTGACTTTC

j_gene: TRBJ2-5
abundance: -
d_gene: -
v_gene: TRBV6-1
CDR3aa: CASSDFLKTQYF
CDR3nt: TGTGCCAGCAGTGATTTTTTAAAGACCCAGTACTTC

j_gene: TRBJ1-2
abundance: -
d_gene: -
v_gene: TRBV6-1
CDR3aa: CASGQSAGVGYTF
CDR3nt: TGTGCCAGCGGCCAATCCGCAGGGGTTGGCTACACCTTC

j_gene: TRBJ1-4
abundance: -
d_gene: -
v_gene: TRBV6-6
CDR3aa: CASSSGLLGGKLFF
CDR3nt: TGTGCCAGCAGTTCGGGACTCCTGGGTGGGAAACTGTTTTTT

j_gene: TRBJ2-7
abundance: -
d_gene: TRBD1
v_gene: TRBV5-6
CDR3aa: CASSPERQGYEQYF
CDR3nt: TGTGCCAGCAGCCCGGAAAGACAGGGGTACGAGCAGTACTTC

j_gene: TRBJ2-1
abundance: -
d_gene: -
v_gene: TRBV15
CDR3aa: CATSGGISETYNEQFF
CDR3nt: TGTGCCACCAGCGGAGGGATAAGCGAGACTTACAATGAGCAGTTCTTC

j_gene: TRBJ2-1
abundance: -
d_gene: TRBD2
v_gene: TRBV7-2
CDR3aa: CASSLIASGSSYNEQFF
CDR3nt: TGTGCCAGCAGCTTAATAGCCAGCGGGAGCTCCTACAATGAGCAGTTCTTC

j_gene: TRBJ1-2
abundance: -
d_gene: -
v_gene: TRBV19
CDR3aa: CASSMQGIYGYTF
CDR3nt: TGTGCCAGTAGTATGCAGGGGATCTATGGCTACACCTTC

j_gene: TRBJ1-1
abundance: -
d_gene: TRBD1
v_gene: TRBV5-1
CDR3aa: CASSTLGGVGTEAFF
CDR3nt: TGCGCCAGCAGCACCTTAGGGGGCGTCGGCACTGAAGCTTTCTTT

j_gene: TRBJ1-1
abundance: once
d_gene: TRBD1
v_gene: TRBV7-6
CDR3aa: CASSFPRGTGENTEAFF
CDR3nt: TGTGCCAGCAGCTTTCCCCGGGGGACAGGGGAGAACACTGAAGCTTTCTTT

j_gene: TRBJ1-6
abundance: -
d_gene: TRBD1
v_gene: TRBV5-6
CDR3aa: CASSLLDRQHNSPLHF
CDR3nt: TGTGCCAGCAGCCTGCTGGACAGGCAACATAATTCACCCCTCCACTTT

j_gene: TRBJ1-3
abundance: -
d_gene: -
v_gene: TRBV5-1
CDR3aa: CASSSNTGGNTIYF
CDR3nt: TGCGCCAGCAGCTCGAACACCGGAGGGAACACCATATATTTT

j_gene: TRBJ2-7
abundance: -
d_gene: -
v_gene: TRBV4-3
CDR3aa: CASSQDRVLSYEQYF
CDR3nt: TGCGCCAGCAGCCAAGATCGGGTACTCTCCTACGAGCAGTACTTC

j_gene: TRBJ2-5
abundance: few
d_gene: -
v_gene: TRBV10-1
CDR3aa: CASSSDPTGETQYF
CDR3nt: TGCGCCAGCAGTTCAGACCCAACGGGAGAGACCCAGTACTTC

j_gene: TRBJ2-5
abundance: -
d_gene: -
v_gene: TRBV12-5
CDR3aa: CASGLAGETQYF
CDR3nt: TGTGCTAGTGGTTTGGCAGGCGAGACCCAGTACTTC

j_gene: TRBJ2-1
abundance: -
d_gene: -
v_gene: TRBV13
CDR3aa: CASSPSAIAEKSYNEQFF
CDR3nt: TGTGCCAGCAGCCCCTCCGCGATAGCGGAAAAATCCTACAATGAGCAGTTCTTC

j_gene: TRBJ1-6
abundance: -
d_gene: -
v_gene: TRBV19
CDR3aa: CASSPSYNSPLHF
CDR3nt: TGTGCCAGTAGTCCTAGCTATAATTCACCCCTCCACTTT

j_gene: TRBJ1-5
abundance: -
d_gene: -
v_gene: TRBV2
CDR3aa: CASSGESGQPQHF
CDR3nt: TGTGCCAGCAGTGGGGAGAGTGGCCAGCCCCAGCATTTT

j_gene: TRBJ2-1
abundance: -
d_gene: TRBD2
v_gene: TRBV4-1
CDR3aa: CASSPLAGAYYNEQFF
CDR3nt: TGCGCCAGCAGCCCCCTAGCGGGAGCTTACTACAATGAGCAGTTCTTC

j_gene: TRBJ2-1
abundance: -
d_gene: -
v_gene: TRBV29-1
CDR3aa: CSVIAGNEQFF
CDR3nt: TGCAGCGTGATTGCAGGGAACGAGCAGTTCTTC

j_gene: TRBJ2-5
abundance: -
d_gene: TRBD1
v_gene: TRBV2
CDR3aa: CASNGIGTGSETQYF
CDR3nt: TGTGCCAGCAATGGTATTGGGACAGGGTCGGAGACCCAGTACTTC

j_gene: TRBJ2-4
abundance: -
d_gene: -
v_gene: TRBV30
CDR3aa: CAGEDMRNIQYF
CDR3nt: TGTGCCGGCGAGGACATGAGAAACATTCAGTACTTC

j_gene: TRBJ2-7
abundance: -
d_gene: TRBD2
v_gene: TRBV9
CDR3aa: CASSGSGGPLEQYF
CDR3nt: TGTGCCAGCAGCGGCTCGGGAGGGCCCCTCGAGCAGTACTTC

j_gene: TRBJ2-2
abundance: -
d_gene: -
v_gene: TRBV7-9
CDR3aa: CASRSYGELFF
CDR3nt: TGTGCCAGCAGAAGCTACGGGGAGCTGTTTTTT

j_gene: TRBJ2-3
abundance: -
d_gene: -
v_gene: TRBV10-1
CDR3aa: CASSESGAERTDTQYF
CDR3nt: TGCGCCAGCAGTGAGTCAGGGGCCGAACGAACAGATACGCAGTATTTT

j_gene: TRBJ1-2
abundance: -
d_gene: -
v_gene: TRBV10-3
CDR3aa: CAISEDSGYTF
CDR3nt: TGTGCCATCAGTGAGGACAGCGGCTACACCTTC

j_gene: TRBJ2-7
abundance: -
d_gene: -
v_gene: TRBV4-1
CDR3aa: CASSLIATSEQYF
CDR3nt: TGCGCCAGCAGCCTGATAGCTACGTCCGAGCAGTACTTC

j_gene: TRBJ1-2
abundance: -
d_gene: -
v_gene: TRBV5-1
CDR3aa: CASSILAGGDGYGYTF
CDR3nt: TGCGCCAGCAGCATCCTAGCTGGAGGGGACGGCTATGGCTACACCTTC

j_gene: TRBJ2-7
abundance: few
d_gene: -
v_gene: TRBV11-2
CDR3aa: CASSSQGYEQYF
CDR3nt: TGTGCCAGCAGCTCACAGGGCTACGAGCAGTACTTC

j_gene: TRBJ1-2
abundance: -
d_gene: TRBD1
v_gene: TRBV11-2
CDR3aa: CASSFQGTGYGYTF
CDR3nt: TGTGCCAGCAGCTTCCAGGGGACAGGGTATGGCTACACCTTC

j_gene: TRBJ2-7
abundance: -
d_gene: -
v_gene: TRBV30
CDR3aa: CAWSGLGDEQYF
CDR3nt: TGTGCCTGGAGCGGACTTGGCGACGAGCAGTACTTC

j_gene: TRBJ2-7
abundance: -
d_gene: TRBD2
v_gene: TRBV5-6
CDR3aa: CASSGRAGAYEQYF
CDR3nt: TGTGCCAGCAGCGGCCGAGCGGGAGCCTACGAGCAGTACTTC

j_gene: TRBJ2-7
abundance: -
d_gene: -
v_gene: TRBV29-1
CDR3aa: CSVRPGAQAEQYF
CDR3nt: TGCAGCGTTCGTCCAGGGGCGCAGGCCGAGCAGTACTTC

j_gene: TRBJ1-1
abundance: -
d_gene: -
v_gene: TRBV2
CDR3aa: CASQTEMNTEAFF
CDR3nt: TGTGCCAGCCAAACAGAAATGAACACTGAAGCTTTCTTT

j_gene: TRBJ2-7
abundance: few
d_gene: -
v_gene: TRBV11-1
CDR3aa: CASSFGLEQEQYF
CDR3nt: TGTGCCAGCAGCTTTGGACTCGAACAGGAGCAGTACTTC

j_gene: TRBJ2-5
abundance: -
d_gene: TRBD2
v_gene: TRBV7-2
CDR3aa: CASSAAVAGGQETQYF
CDR3nt: TGTGCCAGCAGCGCCGCGGTAGCGGGAGGCCAAGAGACCCAGTACTTC

j_gene: TRBJ2-7
abundance: -
d_gene: TRBD2
v_gene: TRBV7-9
CDR3aa: CASSPAERELYEQYF
CDR3nt: TGTGCCAGCAGCCCAGCGGAGCGGGAGTTGTACGAGCAGTACTTC

j_gene: TRBJ2-1
abundance: once
d_gene: TRBD2
v_gene: TRBV10-1
CDR3aa: CASSESGTSGNEQFF
CDR3nt: TGCGCCAGCAGTGAGTCGGGGACTAGCGGAAATGAGCAGTTCTTC

j_gene: TRBJ2-2
abundance: -
d_gene: -
v_gene: TRBV7-3
CDR3aa: CASSPNAGRLVGGELFF
CDR3nt: TGTGCCAGCAGCCCAAATGCTGGGAGGCTAGTTGGCGGGGAGCTGTTTTTT

j_gene: TRBJ1-6
abundance: -
d_gene: -
v_gene: TRBV21-1
CDR3aa: CASSARYNSPLHF
CDR3nt: TGTGCCAGCAGCGCGCGATATAATTCACCCCTCCACTTT

j_gene: TRBJ2-7
abundance: -
d_gene: -
v_gene: TRBV4-1
CDR3aa: CASSQVDTGLGQYF
CDR3nt: TGCGCCAGCAGCCAAGTGGATACAGGTTTAGGGCAGTACTTC